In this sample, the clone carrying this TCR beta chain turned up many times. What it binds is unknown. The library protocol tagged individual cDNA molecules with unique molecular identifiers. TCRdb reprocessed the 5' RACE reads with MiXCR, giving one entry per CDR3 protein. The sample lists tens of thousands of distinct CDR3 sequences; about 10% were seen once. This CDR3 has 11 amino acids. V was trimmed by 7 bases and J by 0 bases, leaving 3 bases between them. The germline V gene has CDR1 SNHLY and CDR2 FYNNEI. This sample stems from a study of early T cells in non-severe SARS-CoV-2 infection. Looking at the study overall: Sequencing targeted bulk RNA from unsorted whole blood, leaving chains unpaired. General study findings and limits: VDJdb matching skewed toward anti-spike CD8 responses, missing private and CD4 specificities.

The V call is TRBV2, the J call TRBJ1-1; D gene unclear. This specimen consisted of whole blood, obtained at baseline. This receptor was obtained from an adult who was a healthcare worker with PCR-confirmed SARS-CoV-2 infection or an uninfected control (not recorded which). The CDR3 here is CASKVNTEAFF. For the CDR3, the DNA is TGTGCCAGCAAAGTGAACACTGAAGCTTTCTTT.